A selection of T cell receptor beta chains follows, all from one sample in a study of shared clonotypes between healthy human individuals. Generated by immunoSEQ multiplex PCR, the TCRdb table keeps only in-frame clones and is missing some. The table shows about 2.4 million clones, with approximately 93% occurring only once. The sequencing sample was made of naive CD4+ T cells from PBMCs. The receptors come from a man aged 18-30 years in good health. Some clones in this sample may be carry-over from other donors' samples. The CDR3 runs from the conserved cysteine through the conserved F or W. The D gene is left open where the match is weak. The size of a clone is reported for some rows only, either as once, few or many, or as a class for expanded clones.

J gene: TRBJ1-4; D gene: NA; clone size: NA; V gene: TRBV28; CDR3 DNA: TGTGCCAGCAGTTTCCTTAATGAAAAACTGTTTTTT; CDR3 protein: CASSFLNEKLFF
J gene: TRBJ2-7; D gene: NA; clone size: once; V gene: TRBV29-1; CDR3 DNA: TGCAGCGTCGCGGGACGCAACTCCTACGAGCAGTACTTC; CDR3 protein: CSVAGRNSYEQYF
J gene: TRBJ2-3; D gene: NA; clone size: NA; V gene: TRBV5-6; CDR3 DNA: TGTGCCAGCAGCTTGCTCGTTGGAGATACGCAGTATTTT; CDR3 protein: CASSLLVGDTQYF
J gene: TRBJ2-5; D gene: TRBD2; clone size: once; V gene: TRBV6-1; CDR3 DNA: TGTGCCAGCAGTGAAGCGCGGGGGGCCCTCCAAGAGACCCAGTACTTC; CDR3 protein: CASSEARGALQETQYF
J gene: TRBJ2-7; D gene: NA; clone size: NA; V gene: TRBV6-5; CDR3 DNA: TGTGCCAGCAGTTACTCGGGGGAGACCCCCTACGAGCAGTACTTC; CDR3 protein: CASSYSGETPYEQYF
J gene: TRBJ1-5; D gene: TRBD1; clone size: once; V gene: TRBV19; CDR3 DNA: TGTGCCAGTAGTATAGAGAAGGACAGGGCCGGTCAGCCCCAGCATTTT; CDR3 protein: CASSIEKDRAGQPQHF
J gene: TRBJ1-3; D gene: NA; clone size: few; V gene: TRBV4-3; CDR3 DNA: TGCGCCAGCAGCCAAGATCCGGGAAACACCATATATTTT; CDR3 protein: CASSQDPGNTIYF
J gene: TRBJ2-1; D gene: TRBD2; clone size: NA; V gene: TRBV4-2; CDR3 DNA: TGTGCCAGCAGCCAAGACGGGAGGTCCTACAATGAGCAGTTCTTC; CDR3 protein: CASSQDGRSYNEQFF
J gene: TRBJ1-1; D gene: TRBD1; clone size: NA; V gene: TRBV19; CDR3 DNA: TGTGCCAGTAGAAAATCCGGGACAGCGGAAGCTTTCTTT; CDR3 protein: CASRKSGTAEAFF
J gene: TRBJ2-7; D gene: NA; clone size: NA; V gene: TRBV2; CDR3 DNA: TGTGCCAGCACCCCCGGGACGGCCTACGAGCAGTACTTC; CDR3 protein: CASTPGTAYEQYF
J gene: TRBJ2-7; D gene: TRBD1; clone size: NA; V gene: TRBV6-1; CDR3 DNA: TGTGCCAGCAGTAGGACAGGGACCGAGTCCTACGAGCAGTACTTC; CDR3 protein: CASSRTGTESYEQYF
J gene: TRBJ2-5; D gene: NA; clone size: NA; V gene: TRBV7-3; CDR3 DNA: TGTGCCAGCAGCTTACTGGGGGTAGGAGAGACCCAGTACTTC; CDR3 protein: CASSLLGVGETQYF
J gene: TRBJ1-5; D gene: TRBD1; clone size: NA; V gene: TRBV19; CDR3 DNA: TGTGCCAGTATCAGGACGGAGGGGGCGTTGGGCAATCAGCCCCAGCATTTT; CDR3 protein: CASIRTEGALGNQPQHF
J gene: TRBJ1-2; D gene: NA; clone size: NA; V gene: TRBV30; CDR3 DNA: TGTGCCTGGACCTTGCCAGGGCATGGCTACACCTTC; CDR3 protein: CAWTLPGHGYTF
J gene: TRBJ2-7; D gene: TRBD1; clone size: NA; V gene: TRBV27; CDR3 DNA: TGTGCCAGCAGTTTCACATCACTCACCGGGACAGGGGAATCCTACGAGCAGTACTTC; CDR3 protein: CASSFTSLTGTGESYEQYF
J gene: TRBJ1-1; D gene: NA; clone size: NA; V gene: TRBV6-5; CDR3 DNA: TGTGCCAGCAGCCGCGGTGGGGACACTGAAGCTTTCTTT; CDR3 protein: CASSRGGDTEAFF
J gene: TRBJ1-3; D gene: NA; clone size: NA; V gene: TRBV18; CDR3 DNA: TGTGCCAGCTCACCCGGCAGGCGGCCTTCTGGAAACACCATATATTTT; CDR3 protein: CASSPGRRPSGNTIYF
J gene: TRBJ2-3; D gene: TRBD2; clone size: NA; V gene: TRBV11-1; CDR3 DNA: TGTGCCAGCAGCTTATTGAGCGGGGGGCCCCGGCCAGATACGCAGTATTTT; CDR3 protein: CASSLLSGGPRPDTQYF
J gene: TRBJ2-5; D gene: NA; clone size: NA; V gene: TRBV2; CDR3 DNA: TGTGCCAGCAGTGCCACAGGGTTATCGGAGACCCAGTACTTC; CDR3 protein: CASSATGLSETQYF
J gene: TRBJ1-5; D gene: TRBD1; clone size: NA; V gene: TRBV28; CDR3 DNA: TGTGCCAGCAGTCTCCCCGGGACAGTGAGGGGTGACCAGCCCCAGCATTTT; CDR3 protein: CASSLPGTVRGDQPQHF
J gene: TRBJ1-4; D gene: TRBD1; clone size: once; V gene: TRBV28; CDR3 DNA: TGTGCCAGCAGTTTGTGGACAGGGGGCCGGGAAAAACTGTTTTTT; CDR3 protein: CASSLWTGGREKLFF
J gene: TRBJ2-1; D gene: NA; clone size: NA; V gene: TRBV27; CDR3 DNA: TGTGCCAGCTCCGCTCGGGTTAGCTCCTACAATGAGCAGTTCTTC; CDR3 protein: CASSARVSSYNEQFF
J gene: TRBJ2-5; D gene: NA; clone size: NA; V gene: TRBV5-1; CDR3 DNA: TGCGCCAGCAGCTATTCCCCGGGTCGGGGAGAGACCCAGTACTTC; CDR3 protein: CASSYSPGRGETQYF
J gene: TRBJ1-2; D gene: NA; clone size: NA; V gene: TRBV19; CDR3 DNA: TGTGCCAGTACTCAGGCCAATTTCTTCTATGGCTACACCTTC; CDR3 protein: CASTQANFFYGYTF
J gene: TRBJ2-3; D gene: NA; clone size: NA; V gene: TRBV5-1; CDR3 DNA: TGCGCCAGCAGCTCCGGGAGCACAGATACGCAGTATTTT; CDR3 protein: CASSSGSTDTQYF
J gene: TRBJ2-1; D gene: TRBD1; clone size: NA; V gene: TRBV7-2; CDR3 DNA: TGTGCCAGCAGCTTAACGCGAACAGGGGCTTCCCGTCAGTTCTTC; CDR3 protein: CASSLTRTGASRQFF
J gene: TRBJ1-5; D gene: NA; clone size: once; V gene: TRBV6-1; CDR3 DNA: TGTGCCAGCAGTGAAAGCCGGACGCCCCAGCATTTT; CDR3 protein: CASSESRTPQHF
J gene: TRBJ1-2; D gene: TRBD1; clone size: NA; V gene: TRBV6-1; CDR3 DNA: TGTGCCAGCAGCCCGGGACAGTCTAACTATGGCTACACCTTC; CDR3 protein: CASSPGQSNYGYTF
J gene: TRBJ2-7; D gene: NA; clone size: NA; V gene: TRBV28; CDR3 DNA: TGTGCCAGCGGGTCTGGGTACGACGAGCAGTACTTC; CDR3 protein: CASGSGYDEQYF
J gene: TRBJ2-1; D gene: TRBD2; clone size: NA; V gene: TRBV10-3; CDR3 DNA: TGTGCCATCAGTCAAAGGACTAGCGGCTCCTACAATGAGCAGTTCTTC; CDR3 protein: CAISQRTSGSYNEQFF
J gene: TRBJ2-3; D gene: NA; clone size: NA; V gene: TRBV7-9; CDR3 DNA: TGTGCCAGCAGCTTAGACAGACGCACAGATACGCAGTATTTT; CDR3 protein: CASSLDRRTDTQYF
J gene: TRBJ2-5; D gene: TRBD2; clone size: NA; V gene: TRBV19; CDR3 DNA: TGTGCCAGTAGTGACCTAGCGGGGTTCAAAGAGACCCAGTACTTC; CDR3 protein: CASSDLAGFKETQYF
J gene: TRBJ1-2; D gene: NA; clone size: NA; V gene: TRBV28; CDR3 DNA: TGTGCCAGCAGTTTGTACCCGGGGGGGGGACCCTATGGCTACACCTTC; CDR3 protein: CASSLYPGGGPYGYTF
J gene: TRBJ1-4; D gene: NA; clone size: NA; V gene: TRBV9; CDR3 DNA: TGTGCCAGCAGCCTGTCCCAGGGAGGGGAAAAACTGTTTTTT; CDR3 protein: CASSLSQGGEKLFF
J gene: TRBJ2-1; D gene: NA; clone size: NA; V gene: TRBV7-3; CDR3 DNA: TGTGCCAGCAGCTCCGGCCGGGTGCGGGCCCACAATGAGCAGTTCTTC; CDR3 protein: CASSSGRVRAHNEQFF
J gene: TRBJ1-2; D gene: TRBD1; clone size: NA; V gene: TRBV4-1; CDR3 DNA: TGCGCCAGCAGCCAAGTGGGACAGGGGGACTATGGCTACACCTTC; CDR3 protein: CASSQVGQGDYGYTF
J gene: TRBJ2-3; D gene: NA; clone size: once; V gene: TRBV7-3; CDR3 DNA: TGTGCCAGCAGCCCGAGCGGAAGCACAGATACGCAGTATTTT; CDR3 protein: CASSPSGSTDTQYF
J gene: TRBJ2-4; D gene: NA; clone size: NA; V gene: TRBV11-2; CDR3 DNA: TGTGCCAGCAGCTTAAGTTCCGGGGGTCGTGCCAAAAACATTCAGTACTTC; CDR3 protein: CASSLSSGGRAKNIQYF
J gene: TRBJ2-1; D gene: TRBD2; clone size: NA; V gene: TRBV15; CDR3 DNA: TGTGCCACCAGCAGAGGGTCCTTAGCGGGAGAGGGGAGGGGGCAGTTCTTC; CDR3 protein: CATSRGSLAGEGRGQFF
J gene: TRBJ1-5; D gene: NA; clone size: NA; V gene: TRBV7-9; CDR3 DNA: TGTGCCAGCAGCTTAGGGGGCCCCGGCAATCAGCCCCAGCATTTT; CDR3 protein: CASSLGGPGNQPQHF
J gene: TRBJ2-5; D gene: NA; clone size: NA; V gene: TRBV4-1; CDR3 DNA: TGCGCCAGCAGCCAAACCCCCGGGACCCAGAGGCCCCAGTACTTC; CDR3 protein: CASSQTPGTQRPQYF
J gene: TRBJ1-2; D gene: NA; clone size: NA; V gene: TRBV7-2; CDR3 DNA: TGTGCCAGCAGCTTAGACCCAGGTTGGAGAGGCTACACCTTC; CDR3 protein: CASSLDPGWRGYTF
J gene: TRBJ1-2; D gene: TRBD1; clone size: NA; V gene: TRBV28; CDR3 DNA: TGTGCCAGCAGTTCCTCAGGGGGGTTCTATGGCTACACCTTC; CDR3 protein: CASSSSGGFYGYTF
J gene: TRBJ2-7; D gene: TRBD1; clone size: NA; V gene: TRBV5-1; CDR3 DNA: TGCGCCAGCAGCTTGGACAGGGGTTCCTACGAGCAGTACTTC; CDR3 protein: CASSLDRGSYEQYF